These 6 T cell receptor beta chains originate from one sample sequenced in a study of cytomegalovirus exposure and HLA in healthy donors. The protocol was immunoSEQ multiplex PCR, while the TCRdb copy is restricted to in-frame clones and leaves out a portion. The table has more than 85,000 clones, roughly nine tenths seen once. The sequencing sample was made of PBMCs. These receptors were taken from a woman aged 18 to 35 in good health and CMV-seronegative.

The chain is built from TRBV28 and TRBJ2-7, with D possibly TRBD1 on 6 matching bases. With 6 bases removed from V and 2 bases from J, the gap between germline ends came to 17 bases. There are 15 residues in the CDR3. Germline V gene sequence: CDR1 MDHEN, CDR2 SYDVKM. The CDR3: CASSLPWDTAYEQYF. The DNA of the CDR3 is TGTGCCAGCAGCCTGCCGTGGGACACCGCCTACGAGCAGTACTTC.

The gene calls are TRBV28 and TRBJ1-6; D is perhaps TRBD1 (6 bases). Trimming left V 2 bases short and J 8 bases short, with 16 bases between. Germline-derived CDR1 and CDR2 are MDHEN and SYDVKM. The CDR3 is 16 residues long. This CDR3 is CASSLAGGARYSPLHF. The CDR3 DNA reads as TGTGCCAGCAGTTTAGCCGGGGGGGCGCGGTATTCACCCCTCCACTTT.

V gene TRBV9 combines with J gene TRBJ2-2, with 13 bases matching TRBD2. The germline gives CDR1 SGDLS, CDR2 YYNGEE. The junction had 14 bases not matched to a gene; V was cut back by 3 bases and J by 0 bases. The CDR3 runs 21 residues. The DNA of the CDR3 is TGTGCCAGCAGCGCAACTAGCGGGGGGGCCGGTTCCCTAGCGAACACCGGGGAGCTGTTTTTT. It translates to CASSATSGGAGSLANTGELFF.

The CDR3 sequence: CSVPNRVGPYGYTF. For the CDR3, the DNA is TGCAGCGTGCCGAATAGGGTGGGGCCCTATGGCTACACCTTC. The rearrangement uses TRBV29-1 and TRBJ1-2, with D possibly TRBD1 on 5 matching bases. CDR1 is SQVTM and CDR2 is ANQGSEA in the germline V gene. The length of the CDR3 is 14 residues. Between the trimmed V and J ends, which lost 6 bases and 4 bases, there was a span of 18 bases.

The chain links TRBV7-9 to TRBJ2-1; 8 bases are shared with TRBD1. From germline, CDR1 is SEHNR and CDR2 FQNEAQ (reference sequence). The CDR3 contains 15 residues. The V gene end was trimmed by 5 bases and the J gene end by 4 bases; junction bases not matched to a gene: 7. This CDR3 reads CASSPPGTGYNEQFF. The CDR3 DNA sequence: TGTGCCAGCAGCCCCCCCGGGACAGGTTACAATGAGCAGTTCTTC.

CDR3 amino acids: CASSLLGQNNQPQHF. DNA for the CDR3: TGTGCCAGCAGCCTACTCGGACAGAACAATCAGCCCCAGCATTTT. The chain recombines TRBV7-2 with TRBJ1-5; a weak D match, TRBD1 (6 bases). V lost 5 bases and J lost 3, with 14 bases in between. Germline CDR1 is SGHTA and CDR2 is FQGNSA. The CDR3 totals 15 residues.